These 3 T cell receptor beta chains came from one sample sequenced in a study of blood T cell repertoires in COVID-19. Measured with immunoSEQ multiplex PCR; TCRdb has only the in-frame clones, and not every one. Of some 530,000 clones listed, 80% to 90% are singletons. The material sequenced was peripheral blood. The receptor source for this set is a human donor in a cohort sampled during active COVID-19.

The gene calls are TRBV24-1 and TRBJ2-2; TRBD2 might be the D (6 bases). Germline V CDR1 and CDR2: KGHDR, SFDVKD. V was pared by 7 bases and J by 1 base, with 12 bases between. The CDR3 has 15 residues. As DNA, the CDR3 is TGTGCCACCAGCTCCGGGACTTTGAACACCGGGGAGCTGTTTTTT. Its protein is CATSSGTLNTGELFF.

The sample holds one count of this clone. This chain links TRBV5-1 with TRBJ2-4; 12 bases match TRBD1. V gave up 7 bases and J gave up 2 bases; unmatched junction bases: 10. In germline, CDR1 is SGHRS, CDR2 YFSETQ. The CDR3 totals 17 residues. CDR3 bases: TGCGCCAGCCCGGGTAGACGGGACAGGGGGCCCAAAAACATTCAGTACTTC. Translated, it gives CASPGRRDRGPKNIQYF. Looking up the rest from reference TRBV5-1 and TRBJ2-4 gives the full variable domain: KAGVTQTPRYLIKTRGQQVTLSCSPISGHRSVSWYQQTPGQGLQFLFEYFSETQRNKGNFPGRFSGRQFSNSRSEMNVSTLELGDSALYLCASPGRRDRGPKNIQYFGAGTRLSVL.

The rearrangement links TRBV29-1 to TRBJ2-3; 7 bases are a match to TRBD1. Losses at the gene ends were 5 bases for V and 5 bases for J; bases not matched to a gene: 10. Germline values: CDR1 SQVTM, CDR2 ANQGSEA. This CDR3 is built from 14 residues. CDR3 in amino acids: CSVIDRARIDTQYF. The CDR3 DNA reads as TGCAGCGTTATAGACAGGGCCCGCATAGATACGCAGTATTTT.